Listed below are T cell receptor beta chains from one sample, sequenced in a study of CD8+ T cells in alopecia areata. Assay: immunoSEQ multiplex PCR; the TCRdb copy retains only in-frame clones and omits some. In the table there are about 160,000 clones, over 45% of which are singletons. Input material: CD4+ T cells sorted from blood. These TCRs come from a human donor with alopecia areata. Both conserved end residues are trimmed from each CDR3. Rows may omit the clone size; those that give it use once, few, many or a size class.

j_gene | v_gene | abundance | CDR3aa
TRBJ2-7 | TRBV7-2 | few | ASSDSPGMRAEQY
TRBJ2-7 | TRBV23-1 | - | ASGTTGGPSYEQY
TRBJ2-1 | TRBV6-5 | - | ASSPGLDRGNEQF
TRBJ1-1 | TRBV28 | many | ASSFISPGYTEAF
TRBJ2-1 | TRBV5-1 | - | ASSLARTSGSSYNEQF
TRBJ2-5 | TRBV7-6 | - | ASSWDASVETQY
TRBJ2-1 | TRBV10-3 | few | ASKLELLDEQF
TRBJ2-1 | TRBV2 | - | ASRGLAGDFEQF
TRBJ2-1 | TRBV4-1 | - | ASRRVGTNEQF
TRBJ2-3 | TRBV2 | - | ASRGEEDTQY
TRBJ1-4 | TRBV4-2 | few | ASSQERPGPNHEKLF
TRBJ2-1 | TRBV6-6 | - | ASREMTGMGEQF
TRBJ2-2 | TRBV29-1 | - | SAPGDTGELF
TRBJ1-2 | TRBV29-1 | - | SAGRGYGYT
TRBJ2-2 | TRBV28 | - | ASSLKLAGELF
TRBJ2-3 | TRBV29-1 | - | SITLAGAGGTQY
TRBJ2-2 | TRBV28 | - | ASSGRRLADTGELF
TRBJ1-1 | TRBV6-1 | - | ASRDRAVTEAF
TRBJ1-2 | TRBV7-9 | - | ASSLKLYGYT
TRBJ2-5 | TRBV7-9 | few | ASSLARQGQETQY
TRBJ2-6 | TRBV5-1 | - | ASSQPDSGANVLT
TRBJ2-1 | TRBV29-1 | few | SASGGREYEQF
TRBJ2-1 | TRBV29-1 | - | SIVLGGSYNEQF
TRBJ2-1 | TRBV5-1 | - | ASSPARTSGSIEQF
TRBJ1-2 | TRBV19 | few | ASSPGRAHYGYT
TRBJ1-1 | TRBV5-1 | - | ASSLDVGMNTEAF
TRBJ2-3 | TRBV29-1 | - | SVVGLAGTDTQY
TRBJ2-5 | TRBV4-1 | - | ASSHLTGGETQY
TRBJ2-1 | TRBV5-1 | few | ASSLTGARNEQF
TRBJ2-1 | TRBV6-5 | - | ASSYSSRLARNEQF